This T cell receptor beta chain was obtained from a study of T cell responses to AZD1222 COVID-19 vaccine. Measured with immunoSEQ multiplex PCR; TCRdb has only the in-frame clones, and not every one. The sample holds over 100,000 clones, approximately 85% seen once. A remark on this clone: Its antigen is unknown.

Study results and limitations: Increased Spike-specific TCR breadth and depth were observed after two AZD1222 doses. Only after the peak T cell response were repertoires sampled. Most donors were white British and more were female, and clonal diversity was possibly underestimated. Dominant CD4 TCR responses targeted spike regions 160-218 and 743-854.

Germline assignment: CDR1 MNHEY and CDR2 SMNVEV (reference sequence). This CDR3 is built from 14 residues. V shed 7 bases and J shed 6 bases, with 15 bases lying between them. The specimen comprised peripheral blood, sampled on day 0 of MenACWY control vaccination. The V call is TRBV27, the J call TRBJ1-4; D not resolved. The clonotype comes from an adult in good health. The CDR3 region has the DNA TGTGCCAGCAAGGTTAAGGTGTATGATGAAAAACTGTTTTTT. Protein product: CASKVKVYDEKLFF.